This T cell receptor beta chain derives from a study of monozygotic twins with inflammatory bowel disease. As concerns this clonotype: Its antigen is not known.

Findings and caveats of the study: Healthy twins shared more clonotypes with others than IBD patients, most markedly active ones.

Germline values: CDR1 ENHRY, CDR2 SYGVKD. The CDR3 is made up of 12 amino acids. TCRdb re-analyzed the 5' RACE reads; it lists each CDR3 protein once, without DNA. Its table records a few hundred thousand distinct CDR3 sequences. The chain is built from TRBV10-3 and TRBJ1-2; TCRdb designates TRBD1, a call that cannot be tested without DNA. The receptor comes from a human donor with ulcerative colitis or Crohn's disease, or a healthy co-twin of an affected twin (not recorded which). The sequencing sample was made of blood. The CDR3 here is CAISEGGYGYTF.